Sequencing of this T cell receptor (beta chain) was carried out in a study of OX40 agonist ivuxolimab in advanced cancers. Context from the whole study: Ivuxolimab, which targeted the costimulatory receptor OX40 (CD134), was an agonistic, fully human IgG2 monoclonal antibody. Intravenous ivuxolimab was administered to patients every 2 weeks at six dose levels: 0.01, 0.1, 0.3, 1.5, 3 and 10 mg/kg. Of the roughly 52 dose-escalation patients, hepatocellular carcinoma was present in 19, melanoma in around 15, renal cell carcinoma in 9 and head and neck cancer in 9. In the dose-escalation cohort, more than 80% of patients were male, and the mean age was around 65 years with a range of roughly 23 to 79. Prior anti-PD-1, anti-PD-L1 or anti-CTLA-4 therapy was permitted, and approximately 42% of dose-escalation patients had received checkpoint inhibitors. Partial responses were achieved by three dose-escalation patients, of whom one had hepatocellular carcinoma and two had cutaneous melanoma. The point of sequencing TCRbeta in the periphery was to test whether ivuxolimab changed TCR sequence diversity and drove clonal T-cell expansion. The paper covers the monotherapy dose-escalation part of the phase I ivuxolimab trial, which included N ≈ 52 patients. What the study reported, not specific to this receptor: Clonal expansion of both CD4+ and CD8+ blood T cells was observed from baseline to week 6 at doses 0.1 to 3.0 mg/kg. Which antigens the clonally expanded peripheral T cells were specific for was not determined. After ivuxolimab, CD8+ T cells had more expanded clones than CD4+ T cells on average. Low levels of normalized T-cell clonal expansion were also seen in some nonresponding patients. In partial responders in the 0.1-3.0 mg/kg groups, normalized peripheral clonal expansion was found to be among the lowest, especially among CD8+ T cells.

Genomic DNA was isolated from the sorted cells so that the TCRbeta CDR3 region could be sequenced. TCRbeta CDR3 regions were sequenced using the immunoSEQ Assay. In TCRdb, the immuneACCESS table is reduced to in-frame sequences with V and J assigned. These tables do not hold every clone; where another copy was compared, an unresolved V gene accounts for under half, and the others remain unexplained. The sample has 100,000 to 140,000 clones on record, 75% to 95% of them singletons. Approximately 1.3% of the sample goes to the ten largest clones. A note on this clone: Its specific antigen is unknown. No base quality values were provided; no much bigger clone lies one nucleotide off.

The trial excluded patients who had a history of autoimmune disease or who were on systemic immunosuppression. In every dose cohort, peripheral blood was drawn for TCR sequencing at baseline, cycle 4 day 1, and cycle 7 day 1. The samples were taken from a phase I, first-in-human, multicenter, open-label dose-escalation trial of ivuxolimab. The trial enrolled adults with locally advanced or metastatic head and neck squamous cell, hepatocellular, melanoma or renal cell carcinoma. Before TCR sequencing, CD4+ T cells and CD8+ T cells were sorted from peripheral blood as separate populations. This TCR derives from an adult with an advanced solid tumor such as melanoma, head and neck, liver or kidney cancer. The material sequenced was CD4+ or CD8+ T cells sorted from blood, taken in a trial of the OX40 agonist ivuxolimab.

The CDR3 corresponds to CASTLLGGLLLDRRGYTF. The nucleotide sequence reads as follows: TGTGCCAGCACCCTCCTCGGAGGTCTTTTATTAGACAGAAGGGGCTACACCTTC. The V gene is TRBV28 and the J gene is TRBJ1-2; the D gene is perhaps TRBD1, on 5 matching bases. The CDR3 sequence holds 18 residues, the cysteine and phenylalanine included. CDR3 DNA only is kept here, 54 bases in frame from base 1. From the germline V gene, CDR1 is MDHEN and CDR2 is SYDVKM. The junction shows trimming of 7 bases on V and 8 bases on J, plus 32 bases between the germline ends.